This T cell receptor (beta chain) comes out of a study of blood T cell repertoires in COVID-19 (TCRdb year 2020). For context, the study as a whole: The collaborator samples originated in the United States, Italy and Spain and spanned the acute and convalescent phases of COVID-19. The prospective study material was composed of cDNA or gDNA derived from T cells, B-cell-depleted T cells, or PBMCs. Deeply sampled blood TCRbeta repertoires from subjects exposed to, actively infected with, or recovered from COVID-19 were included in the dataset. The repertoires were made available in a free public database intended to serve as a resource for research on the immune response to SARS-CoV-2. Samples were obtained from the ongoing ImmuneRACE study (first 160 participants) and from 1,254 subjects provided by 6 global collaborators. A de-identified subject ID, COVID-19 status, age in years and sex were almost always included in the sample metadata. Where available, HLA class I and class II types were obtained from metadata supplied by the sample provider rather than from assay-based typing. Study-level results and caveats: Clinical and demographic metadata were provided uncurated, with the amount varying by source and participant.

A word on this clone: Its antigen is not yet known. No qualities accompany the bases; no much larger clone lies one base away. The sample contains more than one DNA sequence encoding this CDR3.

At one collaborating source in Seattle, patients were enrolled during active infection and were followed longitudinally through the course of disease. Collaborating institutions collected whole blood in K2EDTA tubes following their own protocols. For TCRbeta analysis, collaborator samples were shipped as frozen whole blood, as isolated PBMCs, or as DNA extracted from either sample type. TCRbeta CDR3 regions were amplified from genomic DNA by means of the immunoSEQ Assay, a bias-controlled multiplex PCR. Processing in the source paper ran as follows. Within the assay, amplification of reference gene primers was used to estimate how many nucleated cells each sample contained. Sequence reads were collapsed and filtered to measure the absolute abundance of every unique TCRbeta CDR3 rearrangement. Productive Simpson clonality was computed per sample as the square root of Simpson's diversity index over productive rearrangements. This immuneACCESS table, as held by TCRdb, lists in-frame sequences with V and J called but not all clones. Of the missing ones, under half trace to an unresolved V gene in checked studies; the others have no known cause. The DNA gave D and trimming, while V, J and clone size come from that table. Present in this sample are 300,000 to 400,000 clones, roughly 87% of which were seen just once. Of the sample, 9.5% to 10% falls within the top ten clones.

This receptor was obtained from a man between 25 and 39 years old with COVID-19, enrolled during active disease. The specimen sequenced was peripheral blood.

The CDR3 has the sequence CASSFGTSGYNEQFF. The nucleotide sequence reads TGTGCCAGCAGCTTTGGGACTAGCGGATACAATGAGCAGTTCTTC. The chain uses TRBV11-2 and TRBJ2-1, with TRBD2 identical over 11 junction bases. Reading the germline V gene gives CDR1 SGHAT and CDR2 FQNNGV. The CDR3 covers 15 residues, taking in both the cysteine and the phenylalanine. Just the 45-base CDR3 DNA is kept, in frame starting at base 1. At the junction V is shortened by 3 bases and J by 4 bases; bases outside the gene matches: 2.